A selection of T cell receptor beta chains follows, all from one sample in a study of blood T cell repertoires in COVID-19. Profiling relied on immunoSEQ multiplex PCR, and the TCRdb table lists in-frame clones only, not all of them. The sample has 70,000 or so clones, roughly 80% seen once. The sequencing sample was made of peripheral blood. The receptor source for this set is a man aged 55 to 69 with acute or convalescent COVID-19. Both conserved end residues are part of each CDR3. The D gene is left open where the match is weak. The size of a clone is reported for some rows only, either as once, few or many, or as a class for expanded clones.

d_call,v_call,clone_size,j_call,cdr3_nt,cdr3_aa
-,TRBV6-5,few,TRBJ1-1,TGTGCCAGCAGGTGGGCTGGGAACACTGAAGCTTTCTTT,CASRWAGNTEAFF
TRBD1,TRBV2,-,TRBJ1-4,TGTGCCACCTCCCGACAGGGTAATACTAATGAAAAACTGTTTTTT,CATSRQGNTNEKLFF
TRBD1,TRBV4-2,-,TRBJ1-5,TGTGCCAGCAGCAGACAGGGGGATAGCAATCAGCCCCAGCATTTT,CASSRQGDSNQPQHF
-,TRBV5-1,few,TRBJ1-2,TGCGCCAGCAGCTTGGATCGGGGATATAACTATGGCTACACCTTC,CASSLDRGYNYGYTF
TRBD2,TRBV14,-,TRBJ2-5,TGTGCCAGCAGCCAAGATCTTTTGCGGGGGGACCCGAGGAAGGGGACCCAGTACTTC,CASSQDLLRGDPRKGTQYF
-,TRBV29-1,-,TRBJ2-2,TGCAGCGTTGAAACTAGCAGCGGGGAGCTGTTTTTT,CSVETSSGELFF
TRBD1,TRBV6-6,-,TRBJ1-2,TGTGCCAGCAGTTACCGGACAGGGGAGAAGAATGGCTACACCTTC,CASSYRTGEKNGYTF
-,TRBV5-4,-,TRBJ2-3,TGTGCCAGCAGCTTGGGGCAGTTAAGCACAGATACGCAGTATTTT,CASSLGQLSTDTQYF
TRBD1,TRBV9,once,TRBJ1-4,TGTGCCAGCAGCGGACAAACGGGACAGCCCAATGAAAAACTGTTTTTT,CASSGQTGQPNEKLFF
TRBD2,TRBV7-3,-,TRBJ2-3,TGTGCCAGCAGCCGTTTAAGCGGGGGGGCGGGGCCTGTGGATACGCAGTATTTT,CASSRLSGGAGPVDTQYF
-,TRBV4-1,few,TRBJ1-2,TGCGCCAGCAGCCAGGCCGACTATGGCTACACCTTC,CASSQADYGYTF
-,TRBV5-1,once,TRBJ1-6,TGCGCCAGCAGCTTGCTTAGTGATTTACCATCACCCCTCCACTTT,CASSLLSDLPSPLHF
TRBD2,TRBV18,-,TRBJ2-7,TGTGCCAGCTCACCTTTTGAGGGGGGACTAGCGGGGCCCTACTACGAGCAGTACTTC,CASSPFEGGLAGPYYEQYF
-,TRBV19,-,TRBJ1-2,TGTGCCAGTAGTATAGATCAACAGGTTAACTATGGCTACACCTTC,CASSIDQQVNYGYTF
TRBD1,TRBV6-6,-,TRBJ2-7,TGTGCCAGCAGTCCACGGGACAGGGACGTGCAGCAGTACTTC,CASSPRDRDVQQYF
TRBD2,TRBV3-1/TRBV3-2,-,TRBJ2-7,TGTGCCAGCAGCCAAGCGGGACTAGCGGGCTTCTCCTACGAGCAGTACTTC,CASSQAGLAGFSYEQYF
-,TRBV19,once,TRBJ1-2,TGTGCCAGTAGTATGGGCCGGGGGTCGGGCGGCTACACCTTC,CASSMGRGSGGYTF
-,TRBV15,-,TRBJ2-2,TGTGCCACCAGCAGAGGCATGGCGGGGCGGGACACCGGGGAGCTGTTTTTT,CATSRGMAGRDTGELFF
TRBD2,TRBV10-1,-,TRBJ2-2,TGCGCCAGCACCCCGGGAGGGGTGAACACCGGGGAGCTGTTTTTT,CASTPGGVNTGELFF
-,TRBV6-5,-,TRBJ2-2,TGTGCCAGCCAGGGGCAGGGGTACACCGGGGAGCTGTTTTTT,CASQGQGYTGELFF
-,TRBV6-5,-,TRBJ1-5,TGTGCCAGCAGTTACAAGGGGTATAGCAATCAGCCCCAGCATTTT,CASSYKGYSNQPQHF
TRBD1,TRBV18,-,TRBJ2-7,TGTGCCAGCTCTGGGACAGGGGCCAATACCTACGAGCAGTACTTC,CASSGTGANTYEQYF
TRBD1,TRBV4-3,-,TRBJ2-1,TGCGCCAGCAGCCAAGATCCACAGGGGGCCATCTACAATGAGCAGTTCTTC,CASSQDPQGAIYNEQFF
-,TRBV12-3/TRBV12-4,-,TRBJ1-4,TGTGCCAGCACACAAAATAATGAAAAACTGTTTTTT,CASTQNNEKLFF
TRBD1,TRBV5-1,few,TRBJ2-1,TGCGCCAGCAGCCCGGGACAGGCGCTTTGGGGTGAGCAGTTCTTC,CASSPGQALWGEQFF
-,TRBV11-2,-,TRBJ1-5,TGTGCCAGCAGCTTCGGACAGAATAGCAATCAGCCCCAGCATTTT,CASSFGQNSNQPQHF
-,TRBV19,-,TRBJ2-2,TGTGCCAGTAGTATATATAAATCGAACACCGGGGAGCTGTTTTTT,CASSIYKSNTGELFF
-,TRBV9,-,TRBJ2-6,TGTGCCAGCAGCGTCCTGGGCCGCATGTCTGGGGCCAACGTCCTGACTTTC,CASSVLGRMSGANVLTF
-,TRBV11-3,-,TRBJ1-1,TGTGCCAGCAGTTCGCGGACAGTGAACACTGAAGCTTTCTTT,CASSSRTVNTEAFF
-,TRBV7-2,-,TRBJ1-5,TGTGCCACCTCAGGGGCTCCTAATCAGCCCCAGCATTTT,CATSGAPNQPQHF
-,TRBV27,-,TRBJ1-1,TGTGCCAGCAGTTTAGGAGCAGGGACACGCACTGAAGCTTTCTTT,CASSLGAGTRTEAFF
-,TRBV21-1,-,TRBJ2-3,TGTGCCAGCAGCAAATACTGGTCCGGTCCGGATACGCAGTATTTT,CASSKYWSGPDTQYF
-,TRBV3-1/TRBV3-2,-,TRBJ2-5,TGTGCCAGTCACAGGGAAATGAAAGAGACCCAGTACTTC,CASHREMKETQYF
-,TRBV19,-,TRBJ2-5,TGTGCCAGTAGTAAGGCCCTAGAGCAGACCCAGTACTTC,CASSKALEQTQYF
-,TRBV7-9,-,TRBJ1-1,TGTGCCAGCAGCTCATCAGGGAACACTGAAGCTTTCTTT,CASSSSGNTEAFF
-,TRBV18,-,TRBJ1-5,TGTGCCAGCTCACCAGACAGTTATCAGCCCCAGCATTTT,CASSPDSYQPQHF
-,TRBV14,-,TRBJ1-2,TGTGCCAGCAGCCAAGATCGGAGGGGTCCTGGCTACACCTTC,CASSQDRRGPGYTF
TRBD1,TRBV19,-,TRBJ2-7,TGTGCCAGTAGTATGCTGGACAGGGATTTGCAGTACTTC,CASSMLDRDLQYF
-,TRBV6-5,-,TRBJ2-1,TGTGCCAGCAGCCCAGTGCAGGGTTGGAACAATGAGCAGTTCTTC,CASSPVQGWNNEQFF
-,TRBV30,-,TRBJ1-5,TGTGCCTGGAGCCCTACGTTGGGCCAGAGGGGGCAGCCCCAGCATTTT,CAWSPTLGQRGQPQHF
TRBD2,TRBV11-1,-,TRBJ2-1,TGTGCCAGCAGCTTTTTTAGCGGGGAGGACAATGAGCAGTTCTTC,CASSFFSGEDNEQFF
TRBD1,TRBV2,-,TRBJ1-4,TGTGCCAGCAGTAGACAGGGGGCAAATGAAAAACTGTTTTTT,CASSRQGANEKLFF
-,TRBV7-8,-,TRBJ1-3,TGTGCCAGCAGCCGGAACGACAGAAACTCTGGAAACACCATATATTTT,CASSRNDRNSGNTIYF
-,TRBV5-8,-,TRBJ1-1,TGTGCCAGCAGCTTGGAACGAGGCACTGAAGCTTTCTTT,CASSLERGTEAFF
-,TRBV18,-,TRBJ1-4,TGTGCCAGCTCACCAGGGGCGAATGAAAAACTGTTTTTT,CASSPGANEKLFF
TRBD1,TRBV5-4,-,TRBJ1-2,TGTGCCAGCAGCTTGTATGACAGGGGCGGCTATGGCTACACCTTC,CASSLYDRGGYGYTF
-,TRBV4-1,-,TRBJ1-3,TGCGCCAGCAGCCAAGTTGCAGGGCCCTCTGGAAACACCATATATTTT,CASSQVAGPSGNTIYF
-,TRBV30,-,TRBJ1-2,TGTGCCTGGAGTGTACCTAGAGCTAACTATGGCTACACCTTC,CAWSVPRANYGYTF
TRBD1,TRBV4-3,-,TRBJ1-4,TGCGCCAGCAGCCAAGGCCAGGGGGTTGAAAAACTGTTTTTT,CASSQGQGVEKLFF
TRBD2,TRBV3-1/TRBV3-2,once,TRBJ2-5,TGTGCCAGCAGCCCGGGACTAGCGGGGGAAGAGACCCAGTACTTC,CASSPGLAGEETQYF
TRBD2,TRBV4-1,-,TRBJ2-3,TGCGCCAGCAGCCTTAGCGGGGGGGCCATCGATACGCAGTATTTT,CASSLSGGAIDTQYF
-,TRBV4-3,-,TRBJ2-6,TGCGCCAGCAGCCAAGCCTCCGGGTTCTCTGGGGCCAACGTCCTGACTTTC,CASSQASGFSGANVLTF